This T cell receptor beta chain is drawn from a study of cytomegalovirus exposure and HLA in healthy donors. A word on this clone: Its antigen is not known.

The study's findings and limits: HLA restriction was apparent for most CMV-associated TCR beta chains in a later analysis. From TCR beta sequences, most subjects' HLA-A and HLA-B alleles were reportedly predicted accurately.

The CDR3 runs 15 residues. The germline V gene encodes CDR1 LGHNA and CDR2 YNFKEQ. V shed 4 bases and J shed 4 bases, with 11 bases lying between them. Healthy bone marrow donors made up the donor group. The PCR had 60 Vbeta and 13 Jbeta primers. Sequencing used immunoSEQ multiplex PCR; TCRdb keeps in-frame clones, though not all of them. The repertoire holds about 110,000 clones, more than 70% seen once, with about 2% in the top ten. The TCR originated in a man aged 18 to 29 in good health and CMV-seronegative. The specimen was PBMCs. This chain joins TRBV4-2 and TRBJ2-6; possibly TRBD2 for D (7 bases). CDR3 loop: CASSLGGGGANVLTF. CDR3 DNA sequence: TGTGCCAGCAGCCTAGGGGGGGGAGGGGCCAACGTCCTGACTTTC.